One T cell receptor (beta chain) is described in this entry. Its antigen is still unknown. One base away there is no much larger clone; base qualities are not given. This record comes from a study of blood T cell repertoires in COVID-19 (dated by TCRdb to the early 2020s). Study-level background: Samples covering the acute and convalescent phases of COVID-19 were provided by collaborators in the United States, Italy and Spain. The prospective study material was composed of cDNA or gDNA derived from T cells, B-cell-depleted T cells, or PBMCs. Subjects who had been exposed to COVID-19, were actively infected with it, or had recovered from it provided the deeply sampled blood TCRbeta repertoires that made up the dataset. The repertoires were released in a freely available public database meant as a resource for research on the immune response to SARS-CoV-2. The samples were drawn from two sources: the first 160 participants of the ongoing ImmuneRACE study, and about 1,300 subjects contributed by 6 global collaborators. The sample metadata nearly always contained a de-identified subject ID, COVID-19 status, age in years and sex. Where available, HLA class I and class II types were obtained from metadata supplied by the sample provider rather than from assay-based typing.

TCRbeta CDR3 regions were amplified from genomic DNA by means of the immunoSEQ Assay, a bias-controlled multiplex PCR. In the original analysis: The number of nucleated cells in each sample was estimated from the amplification of reference gene primers within the assay. To quantify the absolute abundance of each unique TCRbeta CDR3 rearrangement, sequence reads were collapsed and filtered. Productive Simpson clonality was computed per sample as the square root of Simpson's diversity index over productive rearrangements. This immuneACCESS table, as held by TCRdb, lists in-frame sequences with V and J called but not all clones. Of the missing ones, under half trace to an unresolved V gene in checked studies; the others have no known cause. D and trimming were read from the DNA, whereas the V and J calls and clone size are those reported in that table. In this sample the table shows 300,000 to 400,000 clones, approximately 90% of which occur a single time. Roughly 1.2% of the sample rests with the top ten.

Results the study describes overall, beyond this receptor: How much clinical and demographic metadata was included differed by source and by participant, and the metadata was provided uncurated.

In the germline V gene, CDR1 corresponds to SGHTA and CDR2 to FQGNSA. The CDR3 starts with the cysteine, ends with the phenylalanine, and has 18 residues. Only the CDR3 region is kept as DNA, spanning 54 bases read in frame from base 1. The V end gives up 1 base and the J end 0 bases, leaving 9 bases in the junction not matched to a gene. Participants in the prospective study were enrolled through a virtual design, were aged roughly 18 to 100 years, and lived in roughly 24 United States geographic areas. In the prospective study, cohorts were assigned on the basis of participant-reported clinical history obtained from a screening survey and a study questionnaire. ImmuneRACE Cohort 3 recovered participants were defined by two consecutive negative NP/OP PCR tests, healthcare professional clearance, or symptom resolution. In the prospective study, mobile phlebotomists collected whole blood, serum and a nasopharyngeal or oropharyngeal swab from each participant. Prospective study participants could optionally give additional blood draws and questionnaires over an approximately 2-month period. Before DNA extraction, blood samples from the prospective study were shipped at room temperature or frozen.

The receptor comes from a woman aged 18 to 35 who had recovered from COVID-19. The rearrangement joined TRBV7-2 to TRBJ1-3; TRBD1 matches 7 bases in the middle. Sequencing used PBMCs or T cells enriched from blood (not recorded which). The CDR3 amino acid sequence is: CASSLVGQVPDSGNTIYF. The DNA is as follows: TGTGCCAGCAGCTTAGTTGGACAGGTTCCAGACTCTGGAAACACCATATATTTT. The CDR3, completed at both ends by the reference TRBV7-2 and TRBJ1-3 genes, gives the full variable domain GAGVSQSPSNKVTEKGKDVELRCDPISGHTALYWYRQSLGQGLEFLIYFQGNSAPDKSGLPSDRFSAERTGGSVSTLTIQRTQQEDSAVYLCASSLVGQVPDSGNTIYFGEGSWLTVV.